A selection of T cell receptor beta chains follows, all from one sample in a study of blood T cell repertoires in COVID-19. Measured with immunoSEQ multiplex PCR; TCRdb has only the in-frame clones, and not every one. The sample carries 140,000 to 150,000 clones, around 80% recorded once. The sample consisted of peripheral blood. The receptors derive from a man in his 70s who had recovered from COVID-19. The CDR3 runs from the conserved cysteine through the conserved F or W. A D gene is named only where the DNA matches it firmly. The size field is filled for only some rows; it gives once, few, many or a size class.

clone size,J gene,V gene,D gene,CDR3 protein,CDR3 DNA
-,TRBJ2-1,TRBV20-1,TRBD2,CSASISGRLGEQFF,TGCAGTGCTAGTATTAGCGGGAGGCTTGGTGAGCAGTTCTTC
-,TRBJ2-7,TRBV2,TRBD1,CASGGQGAYEQYF,TGTGCCAGCGGAGGACAGGGGGCCTACGAGCAGTACTTC
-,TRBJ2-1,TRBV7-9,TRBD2,CASSLAGVNEQFF,TGTGCCAGCAGCCTAGCGGGAGTGAATGAGCAGTTCTTC
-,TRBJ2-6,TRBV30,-,CAWSSPYRGANVLTF,TGTGCCTGGAGTTCCCCCTATCGGGGGGCCAACGTCCTGACTTTC
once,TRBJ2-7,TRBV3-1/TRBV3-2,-,CASRTGGAYEQYF,TGTGCCAGCAGGACGGGCGGGGCCTACGAGCAGTACTTC
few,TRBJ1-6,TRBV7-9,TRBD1,CASSPTWTGSPLHF,TGTGCCAGCAGCCCGACATGGACAGGATCACCCCTCCACTTT
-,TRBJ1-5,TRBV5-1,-,CASSDQGGNQPQHF,TGCGCCAGCAGTGATCAGGGAGGGAATCAGCCCCAGCATTTT
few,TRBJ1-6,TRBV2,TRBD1,CASSRDLGGGNSPLHF,TGTGCCAGCAGTCGTGACCTAGGGGGCGGAAATTCACCCCTCCACTTT
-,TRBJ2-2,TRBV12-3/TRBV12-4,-,CASSLSSTPKLFF,TGTGCCAGCAGTTTGAGCTCGACTCCTAAGCTGTTTTTT
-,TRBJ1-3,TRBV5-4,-,CASSLGGLSSGNTIYF,TGTGCCAGCAGCTTGGGGGGCCTTTCCTCTGGAAACACCATATATTTT
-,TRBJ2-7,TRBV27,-,CASRSTSSEQYF,TGTGCCAGCAGATCCACTAGTTCCGAGCAGTACTTC
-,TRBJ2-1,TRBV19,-,CASSISAGQYNEQFF,TGTGCCAGTAGTATTAGTGCGGGACAGTACAATGAGCAGTTCTTC
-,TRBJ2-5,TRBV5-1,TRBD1,CASSTGQHQETQYF,TGCGCCAGCAGTACGGGACAGCATCAAGAGACCCAGTACTTC
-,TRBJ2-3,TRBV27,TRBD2,CASSFSGVAGVTDTQYF,TGTGCCAGCAGTTTTTCCGGGGTAGCGGGCGTCACAGATACGCAGTATTTT
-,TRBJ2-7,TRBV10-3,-,CAISSPDSSYEQYF,TGTGCCATCAGTTCACCCGACAGCTCCTACGAGCAGTACTTC
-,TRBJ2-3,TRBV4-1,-,CASEGGRTDTQYF,TGCGCCAGCGAGGGGGGGCGCACAGATACGCAGTATTTT
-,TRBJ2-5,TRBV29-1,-,CSVGGGETQYF,TGCAGCGTGGGGGGAGGAGAGACCCAGTACTTC
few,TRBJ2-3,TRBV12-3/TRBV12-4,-,CASSGAADTQYF,TGTGCCAGCAGTGGCGCGGCAGATACGCAGTATTTT
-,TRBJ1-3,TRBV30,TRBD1,CAWSGTGGSGNTIYF,TGTGCCTGGAGTGGCACAGGGGGCTCTGGAAACACCATATATTTT
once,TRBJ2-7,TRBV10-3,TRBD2,CAIRGVSGSYEQYF,TGTGCCATCAGAGGCGTTAGCGGGAGTTACGAGCAGTACTTC
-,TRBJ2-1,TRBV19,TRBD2,CASKRRRELGNEQFF,TGTGCCAGTAAACGGAGGCGGGAGCTGGGCAATGAGCAGTTCTTC
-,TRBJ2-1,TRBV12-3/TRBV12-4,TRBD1,CASRRTGYNEQFF,TGTGCCAGCAGAAGGACAGGGTACAATGAGCAGTTCTTC
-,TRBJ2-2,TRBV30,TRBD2,CAWSYSGRGHTGELFF,TGTGCCTGGAGTTACAGCGGGAGGGGTCACACCGGGGAGCTGTTTTTT
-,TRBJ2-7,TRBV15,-,CATSTEPHVSGKLAYEQYF,TGTGCCACCAGCACGGAGCCCCACGTGTCCGGGAAATTGGCCTACGAGCAGTACTTC
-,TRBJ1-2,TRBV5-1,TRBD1,CASSLDPGGYGYTF,TGCGCCAGCAGCTTGGACCCAGGGGGGTATGGCTACACCTTC
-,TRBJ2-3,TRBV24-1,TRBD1,CATSDPNRGHTQYF,TGTGCCACCAGTGACCCTAACAGGGGCCATACGCAGTATTTT
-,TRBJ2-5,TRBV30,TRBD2,CAWSDGLAEETQYF,TGTGCCTGGAGTGATGGACTAGCAGAGGAGACCCAGTACTTC
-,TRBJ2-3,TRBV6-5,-,CASSYPFTQYF,TGTGCCAGCAGTTACCCTTTTACGCAGTATTTT
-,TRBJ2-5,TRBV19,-,CASSIRGGERETQYF,TGTGCCAGTAGTATACGTGGCGGGGAGAGGGAGACCCAGTACTTC
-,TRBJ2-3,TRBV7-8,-,CASSFQPGQLTDTQYF,TGTGCCAGCAGCTTTCAACCGGGACAACTCACAGATACGCAGTATTTT
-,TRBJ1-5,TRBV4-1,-,CASSQGVEGGDQPQHF,TGCGCCAGCAGCCAGGGGGTAGAGGGAGGGGATCAGCCCCAGCATTTT
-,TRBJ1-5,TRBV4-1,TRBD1,CASSQGTGGSNQPQHF,TGCGCCAGCAGCCAAGGGACAGGGGGTAGCAATCAGCCCCAGCATTTT
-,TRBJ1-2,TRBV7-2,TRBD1,CASSYIRGLAYGYTF,TGTGCCAGCAGCTACATCAGGGGGCTCGCCTATGGCTACACCTTC
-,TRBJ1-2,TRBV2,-,CASRSRGLANYGYTF,TGTGCCAGCAGGTCAAGAGGGCTAGCTAACTATGGCTACACCTTC
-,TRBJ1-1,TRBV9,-,CASSLGSDTEAFF,TGTGCCAGCAGCCTTGGTTCGGACACTGAAGCTTTCTTT
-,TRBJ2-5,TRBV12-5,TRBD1,CASGTQKQGEETQYF,TGTGCTAGTGGCACGCAAAAACAGGGGGAAGAGACCCAGTACTTC
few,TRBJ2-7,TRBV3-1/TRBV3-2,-,CASSQGGYGEQYF,TGTGCCAGCAGCCAGGGCGGGTATGGCGAGCAGTACTTC
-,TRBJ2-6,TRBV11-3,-,CASSLEGQFSGANVLTF,TGTGCCAGCAGCTTAGAGGGACAATTCTCTGGGGCCAACGTCCTGACTTTC
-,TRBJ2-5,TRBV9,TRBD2,CASSDGGRAGETQYF,TGTGCCAGCAGCGATGGCGGGAGGGCCGGGGAGACCCAGTACTTC
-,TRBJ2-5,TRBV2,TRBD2,CASRPGLPMAETQYF,TGTGCCAGCAGGCCGGGACTACCAATGGCAGAGACCCAGTACTTC
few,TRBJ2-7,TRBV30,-,CAWSVFGGPYEQYF,TGTGCCTGGAGTGTCTTCGGGGGACCCTACGAGCAGTACTTC
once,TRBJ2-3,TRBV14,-,CASSQVGGGDTQYF,TGTGCCAGCAGCCAAGTCGGGGGTGGAGATACGCAGTATTTT
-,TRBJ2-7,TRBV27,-,CASSLGDTAFGEQYF,TGTGCCAGCAGTTTAGGGGACACAGCTTTCGGCGAGCAGTACTTC
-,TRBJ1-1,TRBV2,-,CASSEAPGATEAFF,TGTGCCAGCAGTGAAGCGCCAGGGGCCACTGAAGCTTTCTTT
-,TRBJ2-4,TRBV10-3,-,CAISDGNRESKNIQYF,TGTGCCATCAGTGATGGGAACAGGGAGTCCAAAAACATTCAGTACTTC
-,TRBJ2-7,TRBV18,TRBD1,CASSPYTGTGLSEQYF,TGTGCCAGCTCACCTTACACCGGGACAGGGTTAAGCGAGCAGTACTTC
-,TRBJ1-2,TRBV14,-,CASSLRGGGSRGYTF,TGTGCCAGCAGCCTTCGAGGTGGGGGGAGTCGTGGCTACACCTTC
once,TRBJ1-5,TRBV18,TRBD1,CASSARDRGQGQPQHF,TGTGCCAGCTCGGCGAGGGACAGGGGGCAAGGTCAGCCCCAGCATTTT
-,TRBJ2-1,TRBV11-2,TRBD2,CASSRRLAGAEEQFF,TGTGCCAGCAGCCGCCGACTAGCGGGAGCAGAAGAGCAGTTCTTC
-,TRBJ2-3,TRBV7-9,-,CASSLVRLAQTDTQYF,TGTGCCAGCAGCTTAGTCCGTCTAGCGCAGACAGATACGCAGTATTTT